A selection of T cell receptor beta chains follows, all from one sample in a study of regulatory T cells in long-lasting Graves disease. TCRdb reprocessed the multiplex PCR reads with MiXCR, giving one entry per CDR3 protein. The repertoire holds hundreds of thousands of distinct CDR3 sequences, with under 20% as singletons. These data were likewise used in another study, on T cells in Graves' hyperthyroidism and ophthalmopathy.

The sample consisted of peripheral blood mononuclear cells (PBMCs), taken at new diagnosis, from a patient treated with antithyroid drugs. The receptor source for this set is a woman aged 30 to 39 with Graves disease. CDR3s include the opening cysteine and the closing phenylalanine or tryptophan. Fields, in order: V gene, D gene, J gene, clone size, CDR3 DNA, CDR3 protein. The D gene is left open where the match is weak. Some rows mark clone size as missing; the rest say once, few, many or name a class of expanded clone.

>TRBV7-3|TRBD1|TRBJ2-1|many
TGTGCCAGCAGCCCCCTGGGGACAGGATTATACAATGAGCAGTTCTTC
CASSPLGTGLYNEQFF
>TRBV12-3/TRBV12-4|.|TRBJ2-3|few
TGTGCCAGCAGTTTAGATGGGGGAGTAAGGCCAGATACGCAGTATTTT
CASSLDGGVRPDTQYF
>TRBV19|.|TRBJ2-5|few
TGTGCCAGTAGTATTGTCGGCATTAAAGAGGGGACCCAGTACTTC
CASSIVGIKEGTQYF
>TRBV28|.|TRBJ1-5|.
TGTGCCAGCAGTTCGATCGGCAATCAGCCCCAGCATTTT
CASSSIGNQPQHF
>TRBV20-1|TRBD1|TRBJ2-7|many
TGCAGTGCTAGAGTTTGGGACAGGGGCTCCTACGAGCAGTACTTC
CSARVWDRGSYEQYF
>TRBV5-1|.|TRBJ1-5|many
TGCGCCAGCAGGCCTGGACAGAACAGCAATCAGCCCCAGCATTTT
CASRPGQNSNQPQHF
>TRBV7-2|.|TRBJ2-5|many
TGTGCCAGCCAGGGCTCGAGGCAAGAGACCCAGTACTTC
CASQGSRQETQYF
>TRBV28|.|TRBJ2-5|many
TGTGCCAGCAGTCCACATTCTAAAGAGACCCAGTACTTC
CASSPHSKETQYF
>TRBV12-3/TRBV12-4|TRBD2|TRBJ2-1|few
TGTGCCAGCAGGATTGAAGCGGGGGGGTCCTACAATGAGCAGTTCTTC
CASRIEAGGSYNEQFF
>TRBV5-5|.|TRBJ2-7|few
TGTGCCAGCAGCACCGGTGGGATGAACGAGCAGTACTTC
CASSTGGMNEQYF
>TRBV12-3/TRBV12-4|.|TRBJ1-6|many
TGTGCCAGCAGCTACGACAGGAAGAATTCACCCCTCCACTTT
CASSYDRKNSPLHF
>TRBV20-1|TRBD1|TRBJ2-1|many
TGCAGTGCTAGAAGGGACAGGTTGCTACTCCTCCTCAATGAGCAGTTCTTC
CSARRDRLLLLLNEQFF
>TRBV12-3/TRBV12-4|TRBD1|TRBJ1-1|.
TGTGCCAGCAGCCGACAGGGTTTTGGGGCTTTCTTT
CASSRQGFGAFF
>TRBV5-5|.|TRBJ2-1|few
TGTGCCAGCAGACCCGGCCTCGCAGTGGGTTACAATGAGCAGTTCTTC
CASRPGLAVGYNEQFF
>TRBV6-1|TRBD2|TRBJ2-1|.
TGTGCCAGCACCCCCCTCCCGGGACTAGCGAGCAATGAGCAGTTCTTC
CASTPLPGLASNEQFF
>TRBV5-1|.|TRBJ2-7|.
TGCGCCAGCAGCTTGGAACAGGGTACCTACGAGCAGTACTTC
CASSLEQGTYEQYF
>TRBV13|TRBD2|TRBJ2-3|many
TGTGCCAGCAGCTCAACTAGCGGGAGTATCCCAGATACGCAGTATTTT
CASSSTSGSIPDTQYF
>TRBV28|.|TRBJ1-2|.
TGTGCCAGCAGTAGGACTACTTATGGCTACACCTTC
CASSRTTYGYTF
>TRBV28|.|TRBJ1-1|many
TGTGCCGTCAACGGCCCTCTGGCAAACACTGAAGCTTTCTTT
CAVNGPLANTEAFF
>TRBV5-4|.|TRBJ2-6|.
TGTGCCAGCAGCTTGGGCAGGGGGGATTCCTCTGGGGCCAACGTCCTGACTTTC
CASSLGRGDSSGANVLTF
>TRBV7-9|TRBD2|TRBJ2-3|.
TGTGCCAGCAGCTTAAGAACTAGCGGGAGAGGCACAGATACGCAGTATTTT
CASSLRTSGRGTDTQYF
>TRBV12-3/TRBV12-4|.|TRBJ1-5|many
TGTGCCAGCAGTAAACAGACAGAGGCTCAGCCCCAGCATTTT
CASSKQTEAQPQHF
>TRBV15|.|TRBJ1-5|few
TGTGCCACCAGCAGAGACGGTGGGAGGAGCAATCAGCCCCAGCATTTT
CATSRDGGRSNQPQHF
>TRBV11-2|.|TRBJ1-1|many
TGTGCCAGCAGATTGGACAACATGAACACTGAAGCTTTCTTT
CASRLDNMNTEAFF
>TRBV6-1|TRBD1|TRBJ1-5|few
TGTGCCAGCAGTAAAGGACAGGGGTTGTTGCCCCAGCATTTT
CASSKGQGLLPQHF
>TRBV5-4|TRBD2|TRBJ2-1|.
TGTGCCAGCAGCACGACTAGCGGGCAAAGGGTGGGTGAGCAGTTCTTC
CASSTTSGQRVGEQFF
>TRBV2|.|TRBJ2-7|.
TGTGCCAGCAGCAACAATGTATACGGCGAGCAGTACTTC
CASSNNVYGEQYF
>TRBV20-1|TRBD2|TRBJ2-1|few
TGCAGTGCTCCACCCCGACTAGCGGGAGCCTCCTACAATGAGCAGTTCTTC
CSAPPRLAGASYNEQFF
>TRBV15|TRBD1|TRBJ1-3|many
TGTGCCACCAGCAGAGAGGGGACAGGGTATGGAAACACCATATATTTT
CATSREGTGYGNTIYF
>TRBV6-1|.|TRBJ2-2|many
TGTGCCAGCAGGACGGTAAAAGCCACCGGGGAGCTGTTTTTT
CASRTVKATGELFF
>TRBV2|.|TRBJ1-1|many
TGTGCCAGCCAGTTTATGGGTGTCGGCACTGAAGCTTTCTTT
CASQFMGVGTEAFF
>TRBV25-1|TRBD1|TRBJ2-7|.
TGTGCCAGCAGGAAATCCGGGACAGGGGGAATCGAGCAGTACTTC
CASRKSGTGGIEQYF
>TRBV7-2|.|TRBJ1-6|few
TGTGCCAGCAGCTTAATGGGACTGGGGAATTCACCCCTCCACTTT
CASSLMGLGNSPLHF
>TRBV7-8|.|TRBJ2-4|many
TGTGCCAGCAGCGGACCGGGCAAAAACATTCAGTACTTC
CASSGPGKNIQYF
>TRBV11-1|TRBD1|TRBJ1-6|.
TGTGCCAGCAGTCGAGGACAGGGGGTTTCTCCACCCCTCCACTTT
CASSRGQGVSPPLHF
>TRBV4-1|.|TRBJ2-3|.
TGCGCCAGCAGCCAGAGAGTTGGGGCTAGCACAGATACGCAGTATTTT
CASSQRVGASTDTQYF
>TRBV2|TRBD1|TRBJ1-3|.
TGTGCCAGCAGTGTAGTCTACAGGGGCATCTCTGGAGACACCATATATTTT
CASSVVYRGISGDTIYF
>TRBV6-1|.|TRBJ2-6|.
TGTGCCAGCAGCCGAACCCCCTCTGGGGCCAACGTCCTGACTTTC
CASSRTPSGANVLTF
>TRBV28|TRBD1|TRBJ1-5|many
TGTGCCAGCGAATTTAACCGGGACAGGGGAGGATATAGCAATCAGCCCCAGCATTTT
CASEFNRDRGGYSNQPQHF
>TRBV6-5|TRBD2|TRBJ2-3|.
TGTGCCAGCAGTTACGTGGCTAGCGGGAGAACAGATACGCAGTATTTT
CASSYVASGRTDTQYF
>TRBV7-2|.|TRBJ2-7|few
TGTGCCAGCAGCGATCCGACAGGACTGTACGAGCAGTACTTC
CASSDPTGLYEQYF
>TRBV28|.|TRBJ1-2|few
TGTGCCAGCAGTTTCGGGTCAGGGGATGGCTACACCTTC
CASSFGSGDGYTF
>TRBV4-1|.|TRBJ2-7|.
TGCGCCAGCAGCCAAGAAGAGGATTTGAAGCAGTACTTC
CASSQEEDLKQYF
>TRBV6-1|.|TRBJ1-2|.
TGTGCCAGCAGTGAAAACCTGGGGGACTATGGCTACACCTTC
CASSENLGDYGYTF
>TRBV28|TRBD1|TRBJ1-2|many
TGTGCCAGCAGCCGACAGGGGCGTTATGGCTACACCTTC
CASSRQGRYGYTF
>TRBV7-2|.|TRBJ1-1|many
TGTGCCAGCAGCCCGGAGCAGGGGAGCACTGAAGCTTTCTTT
CASSPEQGSTEAFF
>TRBV3-1|.|TRBJ1-3|.
TGTGCCAGCAGCCAAGAACCAGCGAGCTCTGGAAACACCATATATTTT
CASSQEPASSGNTIYF
>TRBV28|.|TRBJ1-5|many
TGTGCCAGCAGCGAGGGGTATCAGCCCCAGCATTTT
CASSEGYQPQHF
>TRBV29-1|.|TRBJ2-7|many
TGCAGCGTTCGCTGGGACAAGATTATTTACTTAGACGAGCAGTACTTC
CSVRWDKIIYLDEQYF
>TRBV18|.|TRBJ1-1|.
TGTGCCAGCTCACAGTCGGGGTTTCCGACTGAAGCTTTCTTT
CASSQSGFPTEAFF
>TRBV7-2|.|TRBJ1-3|few
TGTGCCAGCAGCTTAGCCATGACAGGTTTTTCTGGAAACACCATATATTTT
CASSLAMTGFSGNTIYF
>TRBV9|TRBD1|TRBJ1-1|few
TGTGCCAGCAGCGTAGAGACAGGGGGGATCGAAGCTTTCTTT
CASSVETGGIEAFF
>TRBV9|.|TRBJ2-1|.
TGTGCCAGCAGCGTGAGCTACGGGGCTTCCTACAATGAGCAGTTCTTC
CASSVSYGASYNEQFF
>TRBV29-1|.|TRBJ2-7|many
TGCAGCGTGCAACAGCAGGAGCTTACGGGGGAGCAGTACTTC
CSVQQQELTGEQYF
>TRBV30|.|TRBJ1-2|many
TGTGCCTGGAGTCCTCCGACGGGGAGAGAAGGCTACACCTTC
CAWSPPTGREGYTF
>TRBV9|TRBD2|TRBJ2-1|few
TGTGCCAGCAGCGTACTAGCGGGAGGCTATGAGCAGTTCTTC
CASSVLAGGYEQFF
>TRBV30|.|TRBJ1-5|.
TGTGCCTGGAGTAGGGGGGCGGGTAGCAATCAGCCCCAGCATTTT
CAWSRGAGSNQPQHF
>TRBV11-2|.|TRBJ1-2|many
TGTGCCAGCAGCTTAGAGTCCGGACGAGGGGGATATGGCTACACCTTC
CASSLESGRGGYGYTF
>TRBV28|.|TRBJ1-2|.
TGTGCCAGCAGGGACTCAGGTGGCTACACCTTC
CASRDSGGYTF
>TRBV2|.|TRBJ1-6|many
TGTGCCAGCAGTGGGACAGTTGGGTCACCCCTCCACTTT
CASSGTVGSPLHF